Detailed here is one TCR beta chain. These data originate in a study of blood T cell repertoires in COVID-19. Study summary: Collection of acute and convalescent COVID-19 samples took place in the United States, Italy and Spain. Sources were T cells, B-cell-depleted T cells, or PBMCs; the material itself was cDNA or gDNA.

Using immunoSEQ multiplex PCR, the repertoire was profiled, and TCRdb retains in-frame clones only, with some absent. The table has about 220,000 clones, 86% seen once. CDR1 LGHDT and CDR2 YNNKEL come from the germline V gene (reference sequence). With V trimmed by 0 bases and J by 7 bases, 5 bases remained unmatched. This CDR3 is 15 amino acids long. The chain recombines TRBV3-1 (or the pseudogene TRBV3-2) with TRBJ1-4, with 7 bases lining up with TRBD1. The source is a woman aged 45-60 years with COVID-19, enrolled during active disease. Sequenced material: peripheral blood. The CDR3 nucleotides read TGTGCCAGCAGCCAAGATGACAGGGCGAGTGAAAAACTGTTTTTT. This encodes CASSQDDRASEKLFF.